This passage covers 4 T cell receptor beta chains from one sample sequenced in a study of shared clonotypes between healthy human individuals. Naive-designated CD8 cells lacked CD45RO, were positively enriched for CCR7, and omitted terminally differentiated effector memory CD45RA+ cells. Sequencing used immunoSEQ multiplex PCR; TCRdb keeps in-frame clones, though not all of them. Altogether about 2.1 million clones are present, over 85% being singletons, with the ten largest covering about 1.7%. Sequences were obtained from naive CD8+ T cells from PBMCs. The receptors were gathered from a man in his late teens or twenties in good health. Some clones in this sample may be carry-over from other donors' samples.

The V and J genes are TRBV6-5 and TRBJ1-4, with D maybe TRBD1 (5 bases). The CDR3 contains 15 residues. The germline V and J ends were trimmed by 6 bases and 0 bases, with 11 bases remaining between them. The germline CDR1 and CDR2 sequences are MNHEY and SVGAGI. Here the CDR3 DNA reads TGTGCCAGCAGAATCGACAGAGCAACTAATGAAAAACTGTTTTTT. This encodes CASRIDRATNEKLFF.

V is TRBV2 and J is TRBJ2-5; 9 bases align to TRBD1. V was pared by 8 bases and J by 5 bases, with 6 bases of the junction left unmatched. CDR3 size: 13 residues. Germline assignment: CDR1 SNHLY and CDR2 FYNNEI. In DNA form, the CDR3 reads TGTGCCAGCCAGACAGGGGGTTTGGAGACCCAGTACTTC. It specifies CASQTGGLETQYF.

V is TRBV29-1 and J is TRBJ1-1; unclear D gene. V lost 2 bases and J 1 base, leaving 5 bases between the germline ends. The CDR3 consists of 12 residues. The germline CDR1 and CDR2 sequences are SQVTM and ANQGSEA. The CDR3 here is CSVETANTEAFF. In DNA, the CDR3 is TGCAGCGTTGAAACAGCGAACACTGAAGCTTTCTTT. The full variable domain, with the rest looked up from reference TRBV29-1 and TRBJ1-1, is SAVISQKPSRDICQRGTSLTIQCQVDSQVTMMFWYRQQPGQSLTLIATANQGSEATYESGFVIDKFPISRPNLTFSTLTVSNMSPEDSSIYLCSVETANTEAFFGQGTRLTVV.

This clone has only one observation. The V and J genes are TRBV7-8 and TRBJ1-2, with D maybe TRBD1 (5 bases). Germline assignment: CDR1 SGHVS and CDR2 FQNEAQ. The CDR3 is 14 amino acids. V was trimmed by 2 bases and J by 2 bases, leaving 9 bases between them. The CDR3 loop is CASSLSGHNYGYTF. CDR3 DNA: TGTGCCAGCAGCTTATCAGGGCACAACTATGGCTACACCTTC. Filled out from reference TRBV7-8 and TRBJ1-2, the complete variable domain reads GAGVSQSPRYKVAKRGQDVALRCDPISGHVSLFWYQQALGQGPEFLTYFQNEAQLDKSGLPSDRFFAERPEGSVSTLKIQRTQQEDSAVYLCASSLSGHNYGYTFGSGTRLTVV.